The next 27 T cell receptor beta chains were all read from a single sample in a study of cytomegalovirus exposure and HLA in healthy donors. 60 Vbeta and 13 Jbeta primers were used in PCR. The assay was immunoSEQ multiplex PCR, and TCRdb's table has in-frame clones only and misses some. The sample records 150,000 to 200,000 clones, around 81% being singletons. The sequencing sample was made of PBMCs. The receptors here all came from a man between 18 and 35 years old in good health and CMV-seronegative.

This clone has just one count. The genes are TRBV7-3 and TRBJ2-3, with 8 bases lining up with TRBD2. This CDR3 region has 15 residues. V shed 2 bases, J shed 1 base, and the junction held 2 bases outside the gene matches. CDR1 is SGHTA and CDR2 is FQGTGA in the germline V gene. The CDR3: CASSLDGGGTDTQYF. The CDR3 DNA sequence: TGTGCCAGCAGCTTAGACGGGGGGGGCACAGATACGCAGTATTTT.

This clone was detected once. The rearrangement uses TRBV19 and TRBJ2-7; D may be TRBD1 (5 bases). The length of the CDR3 is 18 residues. Germline CDR1 LNHDA, CDR2 SQIVND (reference sequence). Trimming cost V 0 bases and J 4 bases, with 22 bases left between them. The CDR3 sequence is CASSIDHADNYRVYEQYF. The CDR3 bases are TGTGCCAGTAGTATAGATCACGCGGACAACTACAGAGTTTACGAGCAGTACTTC.

The CDR3 protein is CASSSPGTGVFEQYF. CDR3 sequence (DNA): TGCGCCAGCAGCTCTCCCGGGACAGGGGTTTTCGAGCAGTACTTC. The rearrangement joins TRBV4-3 to TRBJ2-7, with TRBD1 matching 10 bases. Germline trimming cut 5 bases from V and 6 bases from J; bases unmatched to any gene: 10. This CDR3 comprises 15 residues. The V gene's germline CDR1 is LGHNA and CDR2 YSLEER.

The chain uses TRBV25-1 and TRBJ2-7; tentative D call: TRBD1 (5 bases). Germline CDR1 is MGHDK and CDR2 is SYGVNS. The CDR3 runs to 13 residues. V was pared by 3 bases and J by 3 bases, with 9 bases between. CDR3 protein: CASSEAGRYEQYF. DNA of the CDR3: TGTGCCAGCAGTGAGGCAGGGCGCTACGAGCAGTACTTC.

This clone was detected a few times. This chain joins TRBV18 and TRBJ2-7, with 7 bases matching TRBD2. V was pared by 6 bases and J by 0 bases, with 11 bases of the junction left unmatched. CDR1 and CDR2 from the germline V gene are KGHSH and LQKENI. The CDR3 extends over 16 amino acids. CDR3 DNA: TGTGCCAGCTCGGACGGAGCGGGACCGATCTCCTACGAGCAGTACTTC. Protein product: CASSDGAGPISYEQYF.

The rearrangement uses TRBV30 and TRBJ2-3; possibly TRBD2 for D (5 bases). From germline, CDR1 is GTSNPN and CDR2 SVGIG (reference sequence). The CDR3 runs 16 residues. With 0 bases removed from V and 0 bases from J, the gap between germline ends came to 13 bases. The CDR3 nucleotides read TGTGCCTGGAGTGTACCGGGGTCGACTAGCACAGATACGCAGTATTTT. Its protein is CAWSVPGSTSTDTQYF. The variable domain in full, with the rest retrieved from reference TRBV30 and TRBJ2-3, is SQTIHQWPATLVQPVGSPLSLECTVEGTSNPNLYWYRQAAGRGLQLLFYSVGIGQISSEVPQNLSASRPQDRQFILSSKKLLLSDSGFYLCAWSVPGSTSTDTQYFGPGTRLTVL.

On this clone itself: This sample also contains other DNA sequences that code for the same CDR3. This rearrangement joins TRBV6-5 to TRBJ2-5; D unresolved. The CDR3 length is 11 residues. Trimming left V 5 bases short and J 1 base short, with 2 bases between. Germline V gene lookup returns CDR1 MNHEY and CDR2 SVGAGI. The chain's CDR3 is CASSRQETQYF. For the CDR3, the DNA is TGTGCCAGCAGTCGCCAAGAGACCCAGTACTTC.

J is TRBJ2-3 and V is TRBV12-5, with a tentative D call TRBD1 (6 bases). There are 16 residues in the CDR3. V was shortened by 0 bases and J by 2 bases, with 12 bases between the two germline ends. Germline V gene lookup returns CDR1 LGHNT and CDR2 FRNRAP. The CDR3 bases are TGTGCTAGTGGTTTGGTAACAGGACAGAACACAGATACGCAGTATTTT. It specifies CASGLVTGQNTDTQYF.

This rearrangement joins TRBV2 to TRBJ2-5; D may be TRBD1 (5 bases). Looked up from germline, CDR1 is SNHLY and CDR2 is FYNNEI. This CDR3 spans 11 amino acids. V was shortened by 6 bases and J by 5 bases, with 7 bases between the two germline ends. In DNA form, the CDR3 reads TGTGCCAGCAGACAGGCTGAGACCCAGTACTTC. This sequence encodes CASRQAETQYF.

The chain combines TRBV2 with TRBJ2-5; TRBD2 agrees at 12 bases. The germline gives CDR1 SNHLY, CDR2 FYNNEI. The CDR3 loop spans 16 amino acids. The J segment lost 5 bases and the V segment lost 6 bases, leaving 10 bases of the junction unmatched. DNA of the CDR3: TGTGCCAGCAGAGACGGGCTAGCGGGGGGGTTGGAGACCCAGTACTTC. Its protein product is CASRDGLAGGLETQYF.

J is TRBJ1-1 and V is TRBV19; 10 bases align to TRBD1. The CDR3 is 16 amino acids. Germline values: CDR1 LNHDA, CDR2 SQIVND (reference sequence). The J segment lost 6 bases and the V segment lost 3 bases, leaving 10 bases of the junction unmatched. The CDR3 DNA is TGTGCCAGTAGTATGTTAAGGGACAGGGGACGGGCTGAAGCTTTCTTT. It encodes CASSMLRDRGRAEAFF. The whole variable domain, filled in from reference TRBV19 and TRBJ1-1, reads DGGITQSPKYLFRKEGQNVTLSCEQNLNHDAMYWYRQDPGQGLRLIYYSQIVNDFQKGDIAEGYSVSREKKESFPLTVTSAQKNPTAFYLCASSMLRDRGRAEAFFGQGTRLTVV.

The DNA for the CDR3 is TGCGCCAGCAGCCAATCGGGGGGCACTGAAGCTTTCTTT. Encoded protein: CASSQSGGTEAFF. This rearrangement joins TRBV4-1 to TRBJ1-1, with a weak D call TRBD1 (5 bases). Per germline, CDR1 MGHRA and CDR2 YSYEKL. This CDR3 is built from 13 residues. V was cut by 2 bases and J by 4 bases, with 8 bases left in between.

With respect to this clone: An end of the junction does not agree with germline; a read error may underlie this. This chain connects TRBV7-6 to TRBJ1-4; 7 bases match TRBD1. CDR1 and CDR2 (germline): SGHVS, FNYEAQ. The CDR3 contains 13 residues. CDR3 DNA sequence: TGTGCCAGCAGCTCGACAGGGAATGAAAAACTGTTCTTT. It encodes CASSSTGNEKLFF.

The V call is TRBV6-1, the J call TRBJ2-3; TRBD1 matches at 8 bases. Germline V lookup: CDR1 MNHNS, CDR2 SASEGT. This CDR3 comprises 15 residues. With 2 bases clipped from V and 2 bases from J, the junction kept 3 bases outside the gene matches. DNA for the CDR3: TGTGCCAGCAGTGAACGGGACAGGAACACAGATACGCAGTATTTT. This sequence encodes CASSERDRNTDTQYF.

The chain joins TRBV11-2 to TRBJ2-5; a possible D gene is TRBD2 (6 bases). CDR3 size: 16 residues. In germline, CDR1 is SGHAT, CDR2 FQNNGV. Trimming cost V 2 bases and J 1 base, with 14 bases left between them. The CDR3 DNA reads as TGTGCCAGCAGCTTAAGACTAGGGAGTTTCCAAGAGACCCAGTACTTC. The encoded protein is CASSLRLGSFQETQYF.

In this sample, this clone turned up once. The chain carries TRBV19 and TRBJ2-3; tentative D call: TRBD1 (5 bases). CDR3 length: 12 residues. V was pared by 6 bases and J by 3 bases, with 7 bases between. Germline V gives CDR1 LNHDA, CDR2 SQIVND (reference sequence). DNA of the CDR3: TGTGCCAGTAGGAAGGGGACAGATACGCAGTATTTT. Translation gives CASRKGTDTQYF.

This chain joins TRBV4-2 and TRBJ2-7, with D possibly matching TRBD2 (6 bases). The CDR3 is 14 residues long. The V end lost 5 bases, the J end lost 5 bases, and 16 bases lay between the germline ends. CDR1 is LGHNA, CDR2 YNFKEQ, per germline. CDR3 sequence: CASSVLGSRNEQYF. CDR3 sequence (DNA): TGTGCCAGCAGCGTACTCGGGAGTAGGAACGAGCAGTACTTC.

The chain employs TRBV4-1 and TRBJ1-4; no definite D call. Germline V gives CDR1 MGHRA, CDR2 YSYEKL. Trimming cost V 1 base and J 8 bases, with 11 bases left between them. CDR3 length: 14 amino acids. In DNA, the CDR3 is TGCGCCAGCAGCCAAGTCGACGGAGGGGAAAAACTGTTTTTT. As protein: CASSQVDGGEKLFF.

The chain employs TRBV9 and TRBJ1-4, with D unclear. This CDR3 comprises 15 residues. Germline lookup yields CDR1 SGDLS and CDR2 YYNGEE. V gave up 4 bases and J gave up 0 bases, with 10 bases separating them. The CDR3 reads CASSRRGSTNEKLFF. CDR3 DNA: TGTGCCAGCAGCAGACGGGGTTCAACTAATGAAAAACTGTTTTTT.

The V and J genes are TRBV30 and TRBJ2-2, with a possible D match to TRBD2 (6 bases). V was pared by 0 bases and J by 7 bases, with 12 bases between. The CDR3 consists of 14 residues. Per the germline V gene, CDR1 is GTSNPN and CDR2 is SVGIG (reference sequence). In DNA, the CDR3 is TGTGCCTGGAGTGTGTCTAGCGATCACGGGGAGCTGTTTTTT. This translates into CAWSVSSDHGELFF.

This chain uses TRBV10-3 with TRBJ1-5, with 7 bases that match TRBD1. Germline V gene data show CDR1 as ENHRY and CDR2 as SYGVKD. This CDR3 contains 13 residues. The junction had 2 bases not matched to a gene; V was cut back by 4 bases and J by 5 bases. The DNA of the CDR3 is TGTGCCATCAGTGGGACAGGAGATCAGCCCCAGCATTTT. Amino acid sequence: CAISGTGDQPQHF.

The table lists this clone with a few counts. The chain combines TRBV4-2 with TRBJ2-1, with 12 bases matching TRBD2. Trimming took 0 bases from V and 5 from J; bases not matched to a gene: 2. This CDR3 has 16 amino acids. In germline, CDR1 is LGHNA, CDR2 YNFKEQ. The CDR3 region has the DNA TGTGCCAGCAGCCAAGAGGGGACTAGCGGGCACAATGAGCAGTTCTTC. This codes for CASSQEGTSGHNEQFF.

CDR3 region: CASSPSAGESGYTF. In nucleotides, the CDR3 is TGTGCCAGCTCTCCCTCCGCAGGCGAGAGTGGCTACACCTTC. The V call is TRBV27, the J call TRBJ1-2; D is undetermined. Germline CDR1 and CDR2: MNHEY and SMNVEV (reference sequence). The CDR3 loop spans 14 amino acids. V gave up 8 bases and J gave up 7 bases, with 20 bases separating them.

The chain has TRBV18 and TRBJ1-5; D may be TRBD1 (5 bases). This CDR3 is 16 amino acids long. The germline CDR1 and CDR2 sequences are KGHSH and LQKENI. Trimming shortened V by 3 bases and J by 0 bases, and 12 bases separated the two germline ends. CDR3 DNA: TGTGCCAGCTCACCCCAGGGTCTTCTTAGCAATCAGCCCCAGCATTTT. This codes for CASSPQGLLSNQPQHF.

In its sample, this clone was seen once. This chain connects TRBV19 to TRBJ1-1; 7 nucleotides match TRBD1. This CDR3 comprises 13 residues. Germline V lookup: CDR1 LNHDA, CDR2 SQIVND (reference sequence). V gave up 9 bases and J gave up 3 bases; unmatched junction bases: 7. The DNA for the CDR3 is TGTGCCAGCTCGGAGGGGGCGGACACTGAAGCTTTCTTT. It is translated as CASSEGADTEAFF.

The chain uses TRBV28 and TRBJ1-1; D remains ambiguous. The CDR3 loop spans 12 amino acids. Trimming left V 5 bases short and J 0 bases short, with 4 bases between. Germline assignment: CDR1 MDHEN and CDR2 SYDVKM. As DNA, the CDR3 is TGTGCCAGCAGTCAGGTGAACACTGAAGCTTTCTTT. Amino acid sequence: CASSQVNTEAFF.

The chain links TRBV7-2 to TRBJ1-1; TRBD1 aligns across 7 bases. V lost 3 bases to trimming and J lost 5 bases; unmatched junction nucleotides: 6. CDR3 size: 14 residues. Germline V CDR1 and CDR2: SGHTA, FQGNSA. The CDR3 bases are TGTGCCAGCAGCTTCAGACAGGGAAGAACTGAAGCTTTCTTT. It encodes CASSFRQGRTEAFF.